Listed here are 12 T cell receptor beta chains from one sample, sequenced in a study of Tregs in tolerant kidney transplant recipients (dated by TCRdb to the late 2010s). Library prep was done by the immunoSEQ multiplex PCR assay. TCRdb re-hosts the immuneACCESS table, in-frame sequences only. Its copies lack some clones; in the studies checked, an unresolved V gene accounts for under half of them, and the cause for the rest is not known. This sample's table carries 30,000 or so clones. The top ten clonotypes cover 14% of the sample. The sample's time point label is to be understood as: blood sample drawn before combined kidney and bone marrow transplant. Sequencing was performed on CD8+ T cells from blood, taken before the transplant. The source is a human donor who received a combined kidney and bone marrow transplant.

Details on this clone: The read gets to within 3 residues of the CDR3 end, and the germline J gene fills in the rest. The genes are TRBV20-1 and TRBJ2-1; D unclear. Germline assignment: CDR1 DFQATT and CDR2 SNEGSKA (reference sequence). V was pared by 0 bases and J by 5 bases, with 11 bases between. The CDR3 has 14 amino acids. The sequenced CDR3 bases are TGCAGTGCTAGAGACACAAAGTACCACAATGAG. Translating it yields CSARDTKYHNE. The entire CDR3 reads CSARDTKYHNEQFF.

As for this clone: Coverage ceases 3 residues before the CDR3 finishes, and the germline J gene fills in the end. V usage is TRBV20-1 and J usage is TRBJ2-3, with D maybe TRBD1 (7 bases). This CDR3 contains 15 residues. V was trimmed by 6 bases and J by 2 bases, leaving 18 bases between them. Germline V gene lookup returns CDR1 DFQATT and CDR2 SNEGSKA (reference sequence). CDR3 amino acids: CSAFTGDSFTDTQYF. The part of the CDR3 DNA that was read is TGCAGTGCATTTACAGGGGACTCCTTCACAGATACG.

Details on this clone: The read falls 3 residues short of the CDR3 end, and the missing part is taken from the germline J gene. The rearrangement links TRBV7-6 to TRBJ1-5; D ambiguous. Looked up from germline, CDR1 is SGHVS and CDR2 is FNYEAQ. The CDR3 is made up of 15 amino acids. Trimming took off 4 bases at V and 0 bases at J, with 10 bases between the two ends. CDR3 DNA (partial): TGTGCCAGCAGCTCCTCCCCAGATAGCAATCAGCCC. It yields the protein CASSSSPDSNQP. The whole CDR3 protein reads CASSSSPDSNQPQHF.

Of note for this clone: Coverage ceases 3 residues before the CDR3 finishes, and the germline J gene fills in the end. The rearrangement joins TRBV28 to TRBJ2-7; D perhaps matches TRBD2 (6 bases). Germline loops: CDR1 MDHEN, CDR2 SYDVKM. CDR3 length: 13 amino acids. V lost 6 bases and J lost 5, with 14 bases in between. The part of the CDR3 DNA that was read is TGTGCCAGCAGGCTTTCCGGGGAGGACGAG. This encodes CASRLSGEDE. The whole CDR3 sequence reads CASRLSGEDEQYF.

Concerning this clone: Coverage ceases 3 residues before the CDR3 finishes, and the germline J gene fills in the end. This rearrangement joins TRBV19 to TRBJ1-1; D may be TRBD1 (6 bases). The ends were cut back, 11 bases at V and 5 bases at J, with 21 bases in the middle. The germline V gene has CDR1 LNHDA and CDR2 SQIVND (reference sequence). The CDR3 sequence is 14 residues long. The CDR3 bases that were read are TGTGCCGCATCCACCAGGGGATTCAAAACTGAA. Residues: CAASTRGFKTE. The entire CDR3 is CAASTRGFKTEAFF.

With respect to this clone: The read comes to an end 3 residues before the CDR3 does, leaving the germline J gene to fill in the end. The rearrangement joins TRBV10-3 to TRBJ1-5; D remains ambiguous. The CDR3 is made up of 16 amino acids. The V gene's germline CDR1 is ENHRY and CDR2 SYGVKD. The ends were cut back, 0 bases at V and 3 bases at J, with 12 bases in the middle. Partial CDR3 DNA: TGTGCCATCAGTGAGTCCTTTCGTCAGAACAATCAGCCC. Encoded protein: CAISESFRQNNQP. The whole CDR3 sequence is CAISESFRQNNQPQHF.

Of note for this clone: The read ends 3 residues shy of where the CDR3 ends; the end is completed using the germline J gene. The V call is TRBV7-8, the J call TRBJ2-7; D may be TRBD2 (5 bases). There are 14 residues in the CDR3. Trimming removed 1 base at V and 3 bases at J, with 10 bases between. Germline V gene sequence: CDR1 SGHVS, CDR2 FQNEAQ. The sequenced part of the CDR3 DNA is TGTGCCAGCAGCTTAGACGGCGAGGGCTACGAG. Amino acids: CASSLDGEGYE. The full-length CDR3 reads as CASSLDGEGYEQYF.

Worth noting for this clone: Read sequence stops 3 residues before the CDR3 end, and the germline J gene provides the missing end. The chain recombines TRBV18 with TRBJ2-3; perhaps TRBD2 as D (5 bases). V was trimmed by 3 bases and J by 2 bases, leaving 18 bases between them. Germline CDR1 and CDR2: KGHSH and LQKENI. This CDR3 region has 17 residues. CDR3 DNA (partial): TGTGCCAGCTCACCCGACCGTGAGGTCGGGGTCACAGATACG. It specifies CASSPDREVGVTDT. The entire CDR3 sequence reads CASSPDREVGVTDTQYF.

About this clone: The read is 3 residues too short to cover the CDR3 end, so that end is filled in from the germline J gene. J is TRBJ2-7 and V is TRBV13; 9 nucleotides align to TRBD1. Germline V gene sequence: CDR1 PRHDT, CDR2 FYEKMQ (reference sequence). The junction had 10 bases not matched to a gene; V was cut back by 5 bases and J by 5 bases. The CDR3 length is 15 residues. CDR3 DNA (partial): TGTGCCAGCAGCGCACAGGGGGCGTTGTCGGACGAG. It yields the protein CASSAQGALSDE. The whole CDR3 region reads CASSAQGALSDEQYF.

About this clone itself: The CDR3 end falls 3 residues outside the read, so it is completed with the germline J gene. This sequence joins TRBV5-1 and TRBJ1-2; tentative D call: TRBD1 (5 bases). V shed 4 bases and J shed 3 bases, with 19 bases lying between them. This CDR3 contains 16 residues. Germline CDR1 and CDR2: SGHRS and YFSETQ. The CDR3 sequence is CASSMGIMTDHYGYTF. CDR3 bases read: TGCGCCAGCAGCATGGGGATAATGACAGATCACTATGGC. Full variable domain (missing parts from reference TRBV5-1 and TRBJ1-2): KAGVTQTPRYLIKTRGQQVTLSCSPISGHRSVSWYQQTPGQGLQFLFEYFSETQRNKGNFPGRFSGRQFSNSRSEMNVSTLELGDSALYLCASSMGIMTDHYGYTFGSGTRLTVV.

About this clone itself: The read ends 3 residues before the CDR3 terminus; that terminus is restored from the germline J gene. The V gene is TRBV19, the J gene TRBJ2-3, with 10 positions matching TRBD2. The trim removed 5 bases at V and 3 bases at J, leaving 5 bases unmatched. In germline, CDR1 is LNHDA, CDR2 SQIVND (reference sequence). CDR3 length: 15 amino acids. The CDR3 protein is CASSPGTSVTDTQYF. CDR3 DNA, as far as it was read: TGTGCCAGTAGTCCCGGGACTAGCGTAACAGATACG.

In regard to this clone: The read is 3 residues too short to cover the CDR3 end, so that end is filled in from the germline J gene. V usage is TRBV5-4 and J usage is TRBJ1-4; 9 positions match TRBD1. V dropped 3 bases and J dropped 3; count of bases not matched to a gene: 0. The CDR3 runs 14 residues. Germline CDR1 and CDR2: SGHNT and YYREEE (reference sequence). The sequenced CDR3 bases are TGTGCCAGCAGCTGGGACAGGGCTAATGAAAAA. Its protein product is CASSWDRANEK. The CDR3 as a whole reads CASSWDRANEKLFF.